Following are 2 T cell receptor beta chains from one sample sequenced in a study of CD8 T cells in Susac syndrome. The RNA, roughly 0.5 to 1 ug, was put through reverse transcription using random hexamers. Each CDR3 protein gets one entry after TCRdb re-called the immunoSEQ multiplex PCR reads with MiXCR. Of some 200,000 distinct CDR3 sequences listed, just under 95% are singletons. The specimen was CD8+ T cells from PBMCs. These receptors all come from a human donor with Susac syndrome.

The chain uses TRBV20-1 and TRBJ2-1, with D perhaps given as TRBD1 or TRBD2 (5 bases each). The V end lost 5 bases, the J end lost 5 bases, and 13 bases lay between the germline ends. The germline V gene has CDR1 DFQATT and CDR2 SNEGSKA (reference sequence). The CDR3 extends over 13 amino acids. CDR3 DNA sequence: TGCAGTGCTTGGGGGACGGCAAACAATGAGCAGTTCTTC. Translation: CSAWGTANNEQFF.

The V call is TRBV23-1, the J call TRBJ2-3; D may be TRBD1 (6 bases). TRBV23-1 is assigned to the ORF class and has an uncertain function. The CDR3 runs 20 residues. The ends were cut back, 4 bases at V and 0 bases at J, with 26 bases in the middle. The CDR3 here is CASSRPECVLAGASTDTQYF. As DNA, the CDR3 is TGCGCCAGCAGTCGACCAGAATGTGTACTGGCAGGGGCTAGCACAGATACGCAGTATTTT.